This TCR beta chain was found in a study of blood T cell repertoires in COVID-19. Study summary: The samples span acute and convalescent COVID-19 from the United States, Italy and Spain. In each case, the material was cDNA or gDNA derived from T cells, B-cell-depleted T cells, or PBMCs.

As processed by the authors: Nucleated cell number was recorded as an estimate derived from reference gene primer amplification. The assay was immunoSEQ multiplex PCR, and TCRdb's table has in-frame clones only and misses some. Clone size and V and J calls were adopted from that table, with D and trimming inferred from the DNA. The sample yields approximately 530,000 clones, roughly 89% seen once. CDR1 SEHNR and CDR2 FQNEAQ come from the germline V gene (reference sequence). The CDR3 contains 14 residues. V shed 1 base and J 11 bases; nucleotides not matched to a gene: 8. Enrolment of Seattle patients took place during active infection, and they were followed longitudinally.

V is TRBV7-9 and J is TRBJ1-5; 7 nucleotides match TRBD1. The TCR sequence derives from a woman aged 45-65 years with COVID-19, enrolled during active disease. Sequencing was carried out using peripheral blood. The CDR3 protein is CASSLGTGGPTQHF. The CDR3 bases are TGTGCCAGCAGCTTAGGGACAGGCGGGCCGACCCAGCATTTT. Together with reference TRBV7-9 and TRBJ1-5, the CDR3 gives the full variable domain: DTGVSQNPRHKITKRGQNVTFRCDPISEHNRLYWYRQTLGQGPEFLTYFQNEAQLEKSRLLSDRFSAERPKGSFSTLEIQRTEQGDSAMYLCASSLGTGGPTQHFGDGTRLSIL.